This entry is about one TCR beta chain. Which antigen it targets is not known. Base quality data are lacking; no much larger clone is found one base away. Library preparation employed the immunoSEQ multiplex PCR assay. What TCRdb holds here is the immuneACCESS table cut down to in-frame rearrangements. Part of the clones is not present; checked against another copy, under half of the missing clones reflect an unresolved V gene, and the others are unexplained. This sample has under 90,000 clones in its table, and approximately 94% of those were observed once. Less than 0.3% of the sample is held by the ten biggest clonotypes. This sample was included in a study of technical replicates of blood from a few donors (dated by TCRdb to about 2017). From the germline V gene, CDR1 is MGHDK and CDR2 is SYGVNS. Trimming at the junction amounts to 1 base on V and 3 bases on J, and the germline ends lie 5 bases apart. The CDR3 sequence holds 13 residues, the cysteine and phenylalanine included. Just CDR3 DNA is preserved here, 39 bases in frame from base 1.

Specimen: T cells isolated from PBMCs. This sequence originates from a human donor in good health. The rearrangement combines TRBV25-1 with TRBJ2-3; no D gene call is confident. Read as DNA, the sequence is TGTGCCAGCAGTGAATCCCCGACAGATACGCAGTATTTT. It translates as CASSESPTDTQYF.